The 30 T cell receptor beta chains given below trace back to one sample, sequenced in a study of blood T cell repertoires in COVID-19. Generated by immunoSEQ multiplex PCR, the TCRdb table keeps only in-frame clones and is missing some. In the table there are around 90,000 clones, 87% of which are singletons. The sample comprised peripheral blood. The receptor source for this set is a male donor with acute or convalescent COVID-19.

V is TRBV5-6 and J is TRBJ2-1, with D perhaps TRBD2 (6 bases). Germline CDR1 is SGHDT and CDR2 is YYEEEE. The V and J ends lost 0 bases and 3 bases respectively, with 10 bases between them. The CDR3 sequence is 15 residues long. Here the CDR3 DNA reads TGTGCCAGCAGCTTGGTGACCGGGGGCTACAATGAGCAGTTCTTC. It translates to CASSLVTGGYNEQFF.

The chain couples TRBV3-1 (or the pseudogene TRBV3-2) to TRBJ1-1; D perhaps matches TRBD1 (6 bases). Germline CDR1 reads LGHDT; CDR2 reads YNNKEL (reference sequence). The CDR3 runs to 12 residues. Trimming shortened V by 4 bases and J by 11 bases, and 14 bases separated the two germline ends. In nucleotides, the CDR3 is TGTGCCAGCAGCCGCCTGGGGCAGGGGGCTTTCTTT. Protein product: CASSRLGQGAFF.

This sequence joins TRBV6-5 and TRBJ2-5; 9 bases are shared with TRBD1. The CDR3 covers 14 residues. Trimming took 5 bases from V and 6 from J; bases not matched to a gene: 7. Germline V gene data show CDR1 as MNHEY and CDR2 as SVGAGI. As DNA, the CDR3 is TGTGCCAGCAGTATACAGGGGGCGCATCAGACCCAGTACTTC. Translation: CASSIQGAHQTQYF.

The chain carries TRBV20-1 and TRBJ2-7; no firm D call. V was clipped by 3 bases and J by 2 bases, with 17 bases between them. The CDR3 extends over 15 amino acids. Germline CDR1 and CDR2: DFQATT and SNEGSKA (reference sequence). As DNA, the CDR3 is TGCAGTGCTAGTGTAGTCCGATCCCTTACCTACGAGCAGTACTTC. Translating gives CSASVVRSLTYEQYF.

V gene TRBV14 combines with J gene TRBJ2-1; 9 bases fit TRBD1. Germline CDR1 SGHDN, CDR2 FVKESK. The CDR3 loop spans 17 amino acids. With 0 bases clipped from V and 7 bases from J, the junction kept 10 bases outside the gene matches. The CDR3 protein is CASSQDRWTGEMNEQFF. The CDR3 nucleotides are TGTGCCAGCAGCCAAGATCGGTGGACAGGGGAAATGAATGAGCAGTTCTTC.

The chain recombines TRBV7-8 with TRBJ1-2; perhaps TRBD1 as D (5 bases). The germline gives CDR1 SGHVS, CDR2 FQNEAQ. CDR3 length: 14 amino acids. With 5 bases removed from V and 3 bases from J, the gap between germline ends came to 13 bases. In DNA, the CDR3 is TGTGCCAGCAGCCTAGGGGCGCAGGACTATGGCTACACCTTC. Translation: CASSLGAQDYGYTF.

This clone was recorded only once. J is TRBJ1-5 and V is TRBV28; D might be TRBD1 (5 bases). The CDR3 covers 13 residues. The germline CDR1 and CDR2 sequences are MDHEN and SYDVKM. Trimming removed 8 bases from V and 6 bases from J, with 14 bases in between. CDR3 sequence: CASRPGVGQPQHF. CDR3 coding DNA: TGTGCCAGCCGTCCGGGGGTCGGTCAGCCCCAGCATTTT.

The J gene is TRBJ1-6, the V gene TRBV30; 10 bases are a match to TRBD1. The CDR3 is made up of 14 amino acids. Germline loops: CDR1 GTSNPN, CDR2 SVGIG (reference sequence). J lost 9 bases, V lost 2 bases, and 4 bases had no gene match. Written as DNA, the CDR3 is TGTGCCTGGAGTCGCGGACAGGGGGTTTCACCCCTCCACTTT. Translation: CAWSRGQGVSPLHF. The full variable domain, rest sourced from reference TRBV30 and TRBJ1-6, is SQTIHQWPATLVQPVGSPLSLECTVEGTSNPNLYWYRQAAGRGLQLLFYSVGIGQISSEVPQNLSASRPQDRQFILSSKKLLLSDSGFYLCAWSRGQGVSPLHFGNGTRLTVT.

This rearrangement joins TRBV5-1 to TRBJ2-5, with D maybe TRBD2 (7 bases). Trimming pared 0 bases from V and 5 bases from J, leaving 11 bases between. This CDR3 region has 14 residues. Germline V CDR1 and CDR2: SGHRS, YFSETQ. DNA for the CDR3: TGCGCCAGCAGCTTGGCGGGGGGCGGCGAGACCCAGTACTTC. Its translation: CASSLAGGGETQYF. Combining the CDR3 with reference TRBV5-1 and TRBJ2-5 gives the whole variable domain KAGVTQTPRYLIKTRGQQVTLSCSPISGHRSVSWYQQTPGQGLQFLFEYFSETQRNKGNFPGRFSGRQFSNSRSEMNVSTLELGDSALYLCASSLAGGGETQYFGPGTRLLVL.

V usage is TRBV2 and J usage is TRBJ1-4; 7 bases map to TRBD1. CDR3 length: 15 residues. Germline CDR1 SNHLY, CDR2 FYNNEI. V was pared by 6 bases and J by 5 bases, with 9 bases of the junction left unmatched. This CDR3 is CASSAIGTANEKLFF. Here the CDR3 DNA reads TGTGCCAGCAGCGCCATTGGGACAGCGAATGAAAAACTGTTTTTT.

The V and J genes are TRBV7-2 and TRBJ2-7, with 10 bases that match TRBD1. V lost 2 bases and J lost 3; bases outside the gene matches: 7. Germline CDR1 SGHTA, CDR2 FQGNSA. The CDR3 is made up of 16 amino acids. This chain's CDR3 is CASSLHGQGVYYEQYF. CDR3 coding DNA: TGTGCCAGCAGCTTACACGGACAGGGGGTCTACTACGAGCAGTACTTC.

The chain employs TRBV29-1 and TRBJ2-3; 11 bases agree with TRBD2. Germline lookup yields CDR1 SQVTM and CDR2 ANQGSEA. The CDR3 runs 15 residues. With V trimmed by 6 bases and J by 2 bases, 7 bases remained unmatched. The CDR3 DNA is TGCAGCGTACCAACGACTAGCGGGGCCACAGATACGCAGTATTTT. It is translated as CSVPTTSGATDTQYF.

This chain uses TRBV7-9 with TRBJ2-3, with 12 bases that match TRBD2. Germline V gene sequence: CDR1 SEHNR, CDR2 FQNEAQ (reference sequence). Trimming cost V 6 bases and J 0 bases; bases outside gene matches: 4. There are 16 residues in the CDR3. As DNA, the CDR3 is TGTGCCAGCAGATTACTAGCGGGGGGTAGCACAGATACGCAGTATTTT. Translation: CASRLLAGGSTDTQYF. The full variable domain, in which reference TRBV7-9 and TRBJ2-3 provide the parts outside the CDR3, is DTGVSQNPRHKITKRGQNVTFRCDPISEHNRLYWYRQTLGQGPEFLTYFQNEAQLEKSRLLSDRFSAERPKGSFSTLEIQRTEQGDSAMYLCASRLLAGGSTDTQYFGPGTRLTVL.

The chain is built from TRBV30 and TRBJ2-7, with 10 bases matching TRBD1. This CDR3 is 16 amino acids long. With V trimmed by 3 bases and J by 7 bases, 15 bases remained unmatched. From germline, CDR1 is GTSNPN and CDR2 SVGIG (reference sequence). The CDR3 region is CAWRPRTGGRWSEQYF. The CDR3, as DNA: TGTGCCTGGAGACCACGGACAGGGGGTAGGTGGAGTGAGCAGTACTTC.

This clone has a single count. This chain connects TRBV6-5 to TRBJ2-1; 9 nucleotides align to TRBD2. The CDR3 is 15 amino acids. V lost 7 bases and J lost 0; bases outside the gene matches: 4. Germline-derived CDR1 and CDR2 are MNHEY and SVGAGI. The CDR3 coding sequence is TGTGCCAGCAACCTAGCGGGGAGCTCCTACAATGAGCAGTTCTTC. The encoded protein is CASNLAGSSYNEQFF.

The chain combines TRBV6-4 with TRBJ2-1, with TRBD1 identical over 10 bases. The CDR3 loop spans 16 amino acids. Trimming removed 3 bases from V and 6 bases from J; junction bases left unmatched: 8. In germline, CDR1 is MRHNA, CDR2 SNTAGT. The CDR3 coding sequence is TGTGCCAGCAGTGAGTGGGACAGGGGAATTAGCAATGAGCAGTTCTTC. This encodes CASSEWDRGISNEQFF.

The chain recombines TRBV30 with TRBJ2-7; TRBD2 might be the D (6 bases). The V and J ends lost 4 bases and 7 bases respectively, with 23 bases between them. Germline assignment: CDR1 GTSNPN and CDR2 SVGIG (reference sequence). This CDR3 is built from 15 residues. For the CDR3, the DNA is TGTGCCTGGACTCTTCTGGGAGGTGCCGAGGGAGAGCAGTACTTC. Encoded protein: CAWTLLGGAEGEQYF.

A single count supports this clone. The V and J genes are TRBV5-6 and TRBJ1-1; unclear D gene. The V and J ends lost 1 base and 3 bases respectively, with 7 bases between them. This CDR3 region has 13 residues. Germline CDR1 is SGHDT and CDR2 is YYEEEE. The CDR3 nucleotides are TGTGCCAGCAGCTTGTACGGGTACACTGAAGCTTTCTTT. It is translated as CASSLYGYTEAFF.

The chain combines TRBV6-1 with TRBJ1-6; D is unclear. The germline gives CDR1 MNHNS, CDR2 SASEGT. Trimming pared 1 base from V and 5 bases from J, leaving 12 bases between. The CDR3 runs to 16 residues. CDR3 amino acids: CASSEVFSSDNSPLHF. For the CDR3, the DNA is TGTGCCAGCAGTGAAGTCTTTTCTAGTGATAATTCACCCCTCCACTTT.

V gene TRBV5-4 combines with J gene TRBJ1-1, with D possibly matching TRBD1 (6 bases). With 0 bases removed from V and 6 bases from J, the gap between germline ends came to 12 bases. CDR3 size: 14 residues. The V gene's germline CDR1 is SGHNT and CDR2 YYREEE (reference sequence). The CDR3 nucleotides read TGTGCCAGCAGCTTGGACGGACAGAAGGCTGAAGCTTTCTTT. It encodes CASSLDGQKAEAFF.

This chain connects TRBV21-1 to TRBJ1-4; the table's TRBD1 call for D was not verified on the DNA. TRBV21-1 is annotated as a pseudogene. The CDR3 contains 18 residues. CDR3 in DNA: TGTGCCAGACCGCGAAAGACAGGGGAAACAAGACGAAATGAAAAACTGTTTTTT. Residues: CARPRKTGETRRNEKLFF.

This chain connects TRBV11-3 to TRBJ1-6, with D unclear. There are 13 residues in the CDR3. CDR1 and CDR2 from the germline V gene are SGHNT and YENEEA. V gave up 3 bases and J gave up 5 bases, with 5 bases separating them. CDR3 amino acids: CASSLRNNSPLHF. Here the CDR3 DNA reads TGTGCCAGCAGCTTGCGGAATAATTCACCCCTCCACTTT.

The chain carries TRBV18 and TRBJ2-1; TRBD2 matches at 16 bases. V lost 5 bases to trimming and J lost 10 bases; unmatched junction nucleotides: 5. Germline CDR1 and CDR2: KGHSH and LQKENI. CDR3 length: 15 amino acids. CDR3 sequence reads: CASSTGLAGGPEQFF. The CDR3 DNA reads TGTGCCAGCTCAACGGGACTAGCGGGGGGGCCAGAGCAGTTCTTC.

The CDR3 DNA follows: TGTGCCAGTATTCTTAACCGGGACATACACAATCAGCCCCAGCATTTT. This translates into CASILNRDIHNQPQHF. The genes are TRBV19 and TRBJ1-5; the D gene is possibly TRBD1 (6 bases). In germline, CDR1 is LNHDA, CDR2 SQIVND (reference sequence). V was clipped by 7 bases and J by 3 bases, with 19 bases between them. The CDR3 spans 16 residues.

The chain links TRBV10-3 to TRBJ1-1; D gene unclear. The CDR3 consists of 13 residues. Trimming removed 10 bases at V and 0 bases at J, with 12 bases between. Germline V CDR1 and CDR2: ENHRY, SYGVKD. The CDR3, as DNA: TGTGCCAGCGGGAAAGAGTTGAACACTGAAGCTTTCTTT. Protein product: CASGKELNTEAFF.

The chain couples TRBV7-2 to TRBJ1-1, with D hard to call. Germline loops: CDR1 SGHTA, CDR2 FQGNSA. The V and J ends lost 7 bases and 4 bases respectively, with 13 bases between them. This CDR3 region has 13 residues. Here the CDR3 DNA reads TGTGCCAGCAATTGGAACAGCCTCACTGAAGCTTTCTTT. Translating it yields CASNWNSLTEAFF.

The rearrangement links TRBV5-1 to TRBJ2-7, with D perhaps matching TRBD2 (6 bases). V was shortened by 2 bases and J by 0 bases, with 21 bases between the two germline ends. Germline V gene sequence: CDR1 SGHRS, CDR2 YFSETQ. The CDR3 runs to 18 residues. In DNA, the CDR3 is TGCGCCAGCAGCTTTCAACCCGGGAGTAGCGGTAACTCCTACGAGCAGTACTTC. This sequence encodes CASSFQPGSSGNSYEQYF.

The CDR3 here is CASSLTGDEQFF. CDR3 coding DNA: TGCGCCAGCAGCTTAACAGGGGATGAGCAGTTCTTC. The chain recombines TRBV5-1 with TRBJ2-1; 7 bases line up with TRBD1. Germline CDR1 reads SGHRS; CDR2 reads YFSETQ. The CDR3 has 12 residues. V lost 2 bases to trimming and J lost 8 bases; unmatched junction nucleotides: 1. Combining the CDR3 with reference TRBV5-1 and TRBJ2-1 gives the whole variable domain KAGVTQTPRYLIKTRGQQVTLSCSPISGHRSVSWYQQTPGQGLQFLFEYFSETQRNKGNFPGRFSGRQFSNSRSEMNVSTLELGDSALYLCASSLTGDEQFFGPGTRLTVL.

This chain joins TRBV5-4 and TRBJ1-6; 7 bases map to TRBD1. Germline CDR1 and CDR2: SGHNT and YYREEE (reference sequence). V was pared by 0 bases and J by 8 bases, with 5 bases of the junction left unmatched. The CDR3 length is 15 residues. CDR3 sequence reads: CASSLAGTVDSPLHF. For the CDR3, the DNA is TGTGCCAGCAGCTTGGCCGGGACAGTGGATTCACCCCTCCACTTT.

The rearrangement uses TRBV11-2 and TRBJ1-5; D is ambiguous. V lost 2 bases and J 7 bases, leaving 9 bases between the germline ends. The CDR3 sequence is 13 residues long. The germline V gene has CDR1 SGHAT and CDR2 FQNNGV. The DNA for the CDR3 is TGTGCCAGCAGCTTAAATGACGGGCAGCCCCAGCATTTT. As protein: CASSLNDGQPQHF.